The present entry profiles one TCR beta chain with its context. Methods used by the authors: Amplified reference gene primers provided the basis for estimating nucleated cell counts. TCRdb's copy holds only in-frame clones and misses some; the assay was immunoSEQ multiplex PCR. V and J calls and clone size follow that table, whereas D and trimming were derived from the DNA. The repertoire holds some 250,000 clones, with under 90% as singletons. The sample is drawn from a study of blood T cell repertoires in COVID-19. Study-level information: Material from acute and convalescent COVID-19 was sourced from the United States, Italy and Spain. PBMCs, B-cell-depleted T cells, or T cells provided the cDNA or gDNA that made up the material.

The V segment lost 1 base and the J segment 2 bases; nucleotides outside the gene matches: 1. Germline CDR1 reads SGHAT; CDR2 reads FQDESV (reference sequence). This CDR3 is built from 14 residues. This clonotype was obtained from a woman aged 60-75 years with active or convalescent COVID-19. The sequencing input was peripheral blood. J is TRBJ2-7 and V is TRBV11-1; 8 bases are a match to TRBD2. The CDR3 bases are TGTGCCAGCAGCTTAGGCGGGGGGCCCTACGAGCAGTACTTC. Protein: CASSLGGGPYEQYF.